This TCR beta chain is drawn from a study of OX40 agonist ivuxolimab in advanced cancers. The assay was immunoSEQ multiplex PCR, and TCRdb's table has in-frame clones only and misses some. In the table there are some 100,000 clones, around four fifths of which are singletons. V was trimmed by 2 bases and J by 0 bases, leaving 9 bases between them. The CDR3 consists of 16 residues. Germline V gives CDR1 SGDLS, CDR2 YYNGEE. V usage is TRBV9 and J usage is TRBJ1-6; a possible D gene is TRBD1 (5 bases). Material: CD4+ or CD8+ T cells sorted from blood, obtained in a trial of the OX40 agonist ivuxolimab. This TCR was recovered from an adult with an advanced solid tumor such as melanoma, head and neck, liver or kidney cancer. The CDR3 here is CASSVTDSSYNSPLHF. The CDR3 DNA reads TGTGCCAGCAGCGTGACAGATAGCTCCTATAATTCACCCCTCCACTTT.